A single sample gave rise to the 29 T cell receptor beta chains below, sequenced in a study of blood T cell repertoires in COVID-19. TCRdb's copy holds only in-frame clones and misses some; the assay was immunoSEQ multiplex PCR. The data show about 63,000 clones, 80% to 90% seen once. The specimen sequenced was PBMCs or T cells enriched from blood (not recorded which). These receptor sequences come from a woman aged 40-49 years with acute COVID-19.

V and J are TRBV27 and TRBJ2-7, with TRBD2 identical over 13 bases. V shed 5 bases, J shed 3 bases, and the junction held 4 bases outside the gene matches. The CDR3 sequence is 15 residues long. Germline V gene lookup returns CDR1 MNHEY and CDR2 SMNVEV (reference sequence). CDR3 residues: CASSIGTSGDYEQYF. The CDR3 nucleotides read TGTGCCAGCAGTATTGGGACTAGCGGGGACTACGAGCAGTACTTC.

The J gene is TRBJ1-4, the V gene TRBV27; 7 bases match TRBD1. The germline CDR1 and CDR2 sequences are MNHEY and SMNVEV (reference sequence). The CDR3 covers 14 residues. J was trimmed by 5 bases and V by 8 bases; bases with no gene match: 8. In DNA, the CDR3 is TGTGCCAGCGGCCTGACAGGGTCCAATGAAAAACTGTTTTTT. It yields the protein CASGLTGSNEKLFF.

This CDR3 reads CASSWTGLNEQFF. In DNA, the CDR3 is TGTGCCAGCAGCTGGACGGGGTTAAATGAGCAGTTCTTC. V is TRBV7-2 and J is TRBJ2-1, with a tentative D call TRBD2 (5 bases). V lost 4 bases, J lost 7 bases, and 11 bases lay in between. Germline-derived CDR1 and CDR2 are SGHTA and FQGNSA. The CDR3 covers 13 residues.

CDR3 loop: CASSAWASGGIFLFF. In DNA form, the CDR3 reads TGTGCCAGCAGTGCGTGGGCTAGCGGGGGCATTTTTTTGTTCTTC. The genes are TRBV2 and TRBJ2-1, with TRBD2 identical over 10 bases. This CDR3 has 15 residues. CDR1 and CDR2 from the germline V gene are SNHLY and FYNNEI. The J segment lost 15 bases and the V segment lost 4 bases, leaving 15 bases of the junction unmatched. Full variable domain (remainder filled in from reference TRBV2 and TRBJ2-1): EPEVTQTPSHQVTQMGQEVILRCVPISNHLYFYWYRQILGQKVEFLVSFYNNEISEKSEIFDDQFSVERPDGSNFTLKIRSTKLEDSAMYFCASSAWASGGIFLFFGPGTRLTVL.

Concerning this clone itself: Other DNA sequences in this sample translate to the same CDR3. The chain recombines TRBV6-1 with TRBJ1-5, with D possibly TRBD1 on 6 matching bases. CDR3 length equals 14 residues. Germline-derived CDR1 and CDR2 are MNHNS and SASEGT. Trimming left V 0 bases short and J 7 bases short, with 10 bases between. CDR3 nucleotide sequence: TGTGCCAGCAGTGAAGCGCCCCAGGGGCAGCCCCAGCATTTT. This translates into CASSEAPQGQPQHF.

This rearrangement joins TRBV3-1 (or the pseudogene TRBV3-2) to TRBJ2-5; D gene uncertain. The germline V and J ends were trimmed by 0 bases and 5 bases, with 13 bases remaining between them. This CDR3 has 15 residues. Germline values: CDR1 LGHDT, CDR2 YNNKEL (reference sequence). CDR3 protein: CASSQDTVAVETQYF. In DNA form, the CDR3 reads TGTGCCAGCAGCCAAGATACCGTGGCCGTGGAGACCCAGTACTTC.

This clone occurred a few times. The CDR3 is CASSQRLEGHTQYF. Written as DNA, the CDR3 is TGTGCCAGCAGCCAGAGACTGGAGGGGCATACGCAGTATTTT. The chain has TRBV3-1 (or the pseudogene TRBV3-2) and TRBJ2-3; possibly TRBD2 for D (6 bases). Trimming pared 3 bases from V and 7 bases from J, leaving 14 bases between. The CDR3 covers 14 residues. CDR1 LGHDT and CDR2 YNNKEL come from the germline V gene (reference sequence).

The rearrangement links TRBV27 to TRBJ2-1, with 8 nucleotides matching TRBD2. With V trimmed by 3 bases and J by 8 bases, 9 bases remained unmatched. The CDR3 is 15 amino acids. Germline V gene data show CDR1 as MNHEY and CDR2 as SMNVEV (reference sequence). The CDR3 region is CASSLRGASADEQFF. Written as DNA, the CDR3 is TGTGCCAGCAGTTTGCGGGGGGCAAGCGCCGATGAGCAGTTCTTC.

The chain has TRBV10-1 and TRBJ2-7; no reliable D call. Germline CDR1 reads WNHNN; CDR2 reads SYGVQD (reference sequence). This CDR3 contains 13 residues. V was cut by 2 bases and J by 5 bases, with 10 bases left in between. This CDR3 reads CASSESLVNEQYF. CDR3 DNA: TGCGCCAGCAGTGAGAGTCTAGTTAACGAGCAGTACTTC.

This clone was detected once. The chain joins TRBV5-1 to TRBJ1-4; unclear D gene. This CDR3 is 14 amino acids long. The germline CDR1 and CDR2 sequences are SGHRS and YFSETQ. V was clipped by 4 bases and J by 0 bases, with 7 bases between them. The CDR3 here is CASSPGSTNEKLFF. Written as DNA, the CDR3 is TGCGCCAGCAGCCCGGGGTCAACTAATGAAAAACTGTTTTTT.

The gene calls are TRBV10-2 and TRBJ1-1, with unresolved D. The CDR3 totals 14 residues. Germline CDR1 and CDR2: WSHSY and SAAADI. V was shortened by 8 bases and J by 5 bases, with 18 bases between the two germline ends. As DNA, the CDR3 is TGCGCCAGCCGGCCCGACCCGGGTAAGACTGAAGCTTTCTTT. It specifies CASRPDPGKTEAFF.

The genes are TRBV10-3 and TRBJ2-7; D is possibly TRBD2 (6 bases). Germline V gene sequence: CDR1 ENHRY, CDR2 SYGVKD. This CDR3 comprises 13 residues. V shed 6 bases and J shed 5 bases, with 14 bases lying between them. CDR3 in amino acids: CAIRSGSADEQYF. CDR3 DNA sequence: TGTGCCATCAGAAGCGGGTCCGCCGACGAGCAGTACTTC.

The table lists this clone with a few counts. V usage is TRBV27 and J usage is TRBJ2-7; TRBD2 matches at 11 bases. With V trimmed by 4 bases and J by 0 bases, 5 bases remained unmatched. CDR1 MNHEY and CDR2 SMNVEV come from the germline V gene (reference sequence). This CDR3 has 16 residues. The CDR3 protein is CASSWTSGPYSYEQYF. The CDR3 DNA reads TGTGCCAGCAGTTGGACTAGCGGGCCGTACTCCTACGAGCAGTACTTC.

The chain couples TRBV6-5 to TRBJ2-4; no clear D gene. The CDR3 sequence is 15 residues long. Germline V CDR1 and CDR2: MNHEY, SVGAGI. The V end lost 7 bases, the J end lost 0 bases, and 13 bases lay between the germline ends. In DNA, the CDR3 is TGTGCCAGCACCCCCGTCAGTCTAGCCAAAAACATTCAGTACTTC. This translates into CASTPVSLAKNIQYF.

The V call is TRBV7-8, the J call TRBJ2-1; no clear D gene. This CDR3 comprises 12 residues. Trimming removed 5 bases at V and 13 bases at J, with 15 bases between. The germline gives CDR1 SGHVS, CDR2 FQNEAQ. Written as DNA, the CDR3 is TGTGCCAGCAGCACCCTCGGAGACGCTCAGTTCTTC. Protein product: CASSTLGDAQFF. The full variable domain, its missing parts supplied by reference TRBV7-8 and TRBJ2-1, is GAGVSQSPRYKVAKRGQDVALRCDPISGHVSLFWYQQALGQGPEFLTYFQNEAQLDKSGLPSDRFFAERPEGSVSTLKIQRTQQEDSAVYLCASSTLGDAQFFGPGTRLTVL.

The chain is built from TRBV29-1 and TRBJ2-3, with 10 bases aligning to TRBD2. The CDR3 sequence is 15 residues long. The V and J ends lost 3 bases and 3 bases, in that order; junction bases with no gene match: 6. Germline values: CDR1 SQVTM, CDR2 ANQGSEA. The CDR3 is CSVERSSGGTDTQYF. The CDR3 bases are TGCAGCGTTGAGAGGTCTAGCGGGGGAACAGATACGCAGTATTTT.

The chain links TRBV11-2 to TRBJ2-2, with 9 bases aligning to TRBD2. The germline V gene encodes CDR1 SGHAT and CDR2 FQNNGV. J lost 6 bases, V lost 4 bases, and 9 bases had no gene match. The CDR3 length is 16 residues. The CDR3 DNA is TGTGCCAGCAGCTACCCCGGGACTAGCATCCCCGGGGAGCTGTTTTTT. Translated, it gives CASSYPGTSIPGELFF.

The rearrangement links TRBV27 to TRBJ2-2, with TRBD2 matching 8 bases. The CDR3 totals 20 residues. The J segment lost 4 bases and the V segment lost 4 bases, leaving 20 bases of the junction unmatched. The germline gives CDR1 MNHEY, CDR2 SMNVEV (reference sequence). The CDR3 region is CASSSPLTSGLRGRTGELFF. The CDR3 DNA reads as TGTGCCAGCAGTTCCCCCCTAACTAGCGGATTACGGGGGCGCACCGGGGAGCTGTTTTTT.

This chain links TRBV6-5 with TRBJ2-3; 7 bases are shared with TRBD1. The CDR3 length is 12 residues. Per germline, CDR1 MNHEY and CDR2 SVGAGI. V was pared by 6 bases and J by 7 bases, with 4 bases of the junction left unmatched. CDR3 DNA: TGTGCCAGCAGCAACAGGGGTAATACGCAGTATTTT. It translates to CASSNRGNTQYF.

The chain employs TRBV7-9 and TRBJ2-7, with 7 bases fitting TRBD1. The CDR3 has 15 amino acids. The trim removed 1 base at V and 2 bases at J, leaving 5 bases unmatched. Germline V gene sequence: CDR1 SEHNR, CDR2 FQNEAQ (reference sequence). The CDR3 here is CASSLVTGEPYEQYV. CDR3 in DNA: TGTGCCAGCAGCTTAGTCACAGGGGAGCCCTACGAGCAGTACGTC.

This clone was counted a single time. The chain combines TRBV27 with TRBJ1-4, with D perhaps TRBD1 (5 bases). The ends were cut back, 3 bases at V and 7 bases at J, with 9 bases in the middle. Germline V gives CDR1 MNHEY, CDR2 SMNVEV (reference sequence). This CDR3 has 13 residues. DNA for the CDR3: TGTGCCAGCAGTTTCTGGGGGGGTGAAAAACTGTTTTTT. Translated: CASSFWGGEKLFF.

The chain has TRBV7-3 and TRBJ2-7, with 10 bases lining up with TRBD2. The CDR3 runs to 16 residues. Germline V CDR1 and CDR2: SGHTA, FQGTGA. The V segment lost 2 bases and the J segment 6 bases; nucleotides outside the gene matches: 10. The CDR3 nucleotides are TGTGCCAGCAGCTTATCCGCTGCTAGCGGGAGCACCGAGCAGTACTTC. Translating gives CASSLSAASGSTEQYF.

This chain joins TRBV19 and TRBJ1-6; D gene uncertain. Germline V gene sequence: CDR1 LNHDA, CDR2 SQIVND (reference sequence). V was clipped by 3 bases and J by 13 bases, with 10 bases between them. The CDR3 has 12 amino acids. This chain's CDR3 is CASSISSRPLHF. Here the CDR3 DNA reads TGTGCCAGTAGTATTTCATCTCGGCCCCTCCACTTT.

The V and J genes are TRBV29-1 and TRBJ2-3, with 10 bases lining up with TRBD1. The CDR3 consists of 15 residues. Germline V CDR1 and CDR2: SQVTM, ANQGSEA. The ends lost 1 base at V and 6 bases at J; junction bases unmatched: 7. The CDR3, as DNA: TGCAGCGTTGAAGCTCGGGACAGGGGAACGGATACGCAGTATTTT. Its translation is CSVEARDRGTDTQYF.

This clone has only one observation. This chain connects TRBV7-3 to TRBJ2-3, with 8 bases aligning to TRBD2. The CDR3 covers 16 residues. Trimming took 4 bases from V and 0 from J; bases not matched to a gene: 6. The germline gives CDR1 SGHTA, CDR2 FQGTGA. The CDR3 bases are TGTGCCAGCAGCTCGACTAGCGATATAAGCACAGATACGCAGTATTTT. Translation: CASSSTSDISTDTQYF.

The chain has TRBV6-5 and TRBJ2-3; no reliable D call. The CDR3 contains 13 residues. Trimming stripped 8 bases from V and 2 bases from J, with 11 bases between. Germline-derived CDR1 and CDR2 are MNHEY and SVGAGI. The CDR3 sequence is CASSARPTDTQYF. The CDR3 DNA follows: TGTGCCAGCTCTGCGAGGCCCACAGATACGCAGTATTTT.

V and J are TRBV5-1 and TRBJ1-4, with TRBD1 identical over 12 bases. The germline gives CDR1 SGHRS, CDR2 YFSETQ. The V and J ends lost 5 bases and 3 bases, in that order; junction bases with no gene match: 14. This CDR3 has 19 residues. The CDR3 is CASRPDAGTGGSANEKLFF. CDR3 bases: TGCGCCAGCAGACCCGACGCCGGGACAGGGGGCTCGGCTAATGAAAAACTGTTTTTT.

As DNA, the CDR3 is TGTGCCAGCAGCTTAGAGGGGACTAGCGTCTACGAGCAGTACTTC. Amino acids: CASSLEGTSVYEQYF. The chain carries TRBV7-6 and TRBJ2-7; 10 bases are a match to TRBD2. J lost 3 bases, V lost 1 base, and 3 bases had no gene match. Germline lookup yields CDR1 SGHVS and CDR2 FNYEAQ. The CDR3 totals 15 residues.

The chain couples TRBV27 to TRBJ1-4; 9 bases map to TRBD1. The J segment lost 2 bases and the V segment lost 6 bases, leaving 13 bases of the junction unmatched. The CDR3 contains 18 residues. Germline V gene data show CDR1 as MNHEY and CDR2 as SMNVEV (reference sequence). The DNA of the CDR3 is TGTGCCAGCAGGCGAGGTCGACAGGGGGGATTGACTAATGAAAAACTGTTTTTT. The encoded protein is CASRRGRQGGLTNEKLFF.